A selection of T cell receptor beta chains follows, all from one sample in a study of blood T cells in healthy people across ages. TCRdb fed the 5' RACE reads into MiXCR, producing one record per CDR3 protein. The sample holds about 830,000 distinct CDR3 sequences, 55% to 65% seen once. The sample comprised blood. The receptors here all came from a young man in good health. Each CDR3 is given with its conserved first and last residue. A D gene is named only where the DNA matches it firmly. Where a row states a size, it is once, few, many or the class of an expanded clone; other rows omit it.

v_gene	j_gene	abundance	d_gene	CDR3aa	CDR3nt
TRBV20-1	TRBJ2-6	.	.	CSAPRPAPGANVLTF	TGCAGTGCTCCCCGTCCCGCCCCTGGGGCCAACGTCCTGACTTTC
TRBV12-3/TRBV12-4	TRBJ2-7	few	.	CASSLAFSYEQYF	TGTGCCAGCAGTTTAGCTTTCTCCTACGAGCAGTACTTC
TRBV15	TRBJ1-5	.	TRBD1	CATSLRGTGVNQPQHF	TGTGCCACCAGCTTACGGGGGACAGGGGTAAATCAGCCCCAGCATTTT
TRBV20-1	TRBJ1-3	.	.	CSARSNRGGNTIYF	TGCAGTGCTAGATCCAACCGCGGCGGAAACACCATATATTTT
TRBV7-9	TRBJ2-7	.	.	CASSLVGEGGEQYF	TGTGCCAGCAGCTTAGTGGGGGAAGGTGGCGAGCAGTACTTC
TRBV5-1	TRBJ2-4	.	.	CASSFVGGDKNIQYF	TGCGCCAGCAGCTTTGTCGGAGGGGACAAAAACATTCAGTACTTC
TRBV28	TRBJ2-1	.	TRBD1	CASIPGGSNEQFF	TGTGCCAGCATCCCAGGGGGATCCAATGAGCAGTTCTTC
TRBV7-2	TRBJ2-1	.	TRBD1	CASSQTGGSYNEQFF	TGTGCCAGCAGCCAGACAGGGGGCTCCTACAATGAGCAGTTCTTC
TRBV4-3	TRBJ1-1	.	.	CASSQETQMNTEAFF	TGCGCCAGCAGCCAAGAAACGCAGATGAACACTGAAGCTTTCTTT
TRBV4-3	TRBJ2-5	.	.	CASSPPAEQETQYF	TGCGCCAGCAGCCCTCCCGCGGAACAAGAGACCCAGTACTTC
TRBV2	TRBJ1-5	.	TRBD1	CASRQGQNRNQPQHF	TGTGCCAGCAGACAGGGGCAAAATCGCAATCAGCCCCAGCATTTT
TRBV30	TRBJ1-5	once	.	CAWGGDLQPQHF	TGTGCCTGGGGGGGGGACCTTCAGCCCCAGCATTTT
TRBV9	TRBJ2-6	.	.	CTSSVAMSGSGANVLTF	TGTACCAGCAGCGTAGCTATGTCGGGCTCTGGGGCCAACGTCCTGACTTTC
TRBV24-1	TRBJ2-5	.	TRBD2	CATSDASGQETQYF	TGTGCCACCAGTGATGCTAGCGGCCAAGAAACCCAGTACTTC
TRBV7-9	TRBJ1-6	.	.	CASSLAGAAVYNSPLHF	TGTGCCAGCAGCTTAGCCGGGGCAGCCGTCTATAATTCACCCCTCCACTTT
TRBV29-1	TRBJ1-2	.	TRBD1	CSVGTGATNYGYTF	TGCAGCGTAGGAACAGGGGCCACTAACTATGGCTACACCTTC
TRBV6-5	TRBJ1-1	.	TRBD1	CASSKRGGTGGTEAFF	TGTGCCAGCAGTAAACGGGGCGGGACAGGGGGCACTGAAGCTTTCTTT
TRBV2	TRBJ2-1	.	.	CASARRGPNQETQFF	TGTGCCAGCGCTCGCCGGGGTCCGAACCAGGAGACCCAGTTCTTC
TRBV12-3/TRBV12-4	TRBJ2-5	.	TRBD1	CASSLVQGETQYF	TGTGCCAGCAGTTTGGTACAGGGGGAGACCCAGTACTTC
TRBV6-6	TRBJ2-3	few	.	CASRRDTGTDTQYF	TGTGCCAGCAGGCGGGACACTGGCACAGATACGCAGTATTTT
TRBV14	TRBJ2-7	few	.	CASSQDRTYEQYF	TGTGCCAGCAGCCAAGACCGGACCTACGAGCAGTACTTC
TRBV6-5	TRBJ2-5	few	TRBD2	CASKYSGDQETQYF	TGTGCCAGCAAATATAGCGGGGATCAAGAGACCCAGTACTTC
TRBV9	TRBJ2-7	.	TRBD1	CASSPWDRENNEQYF	TGTGCCAGCAGCCCCTGGGACAGGGAGAATAACGAGCAGTACTTC
TRBV20-1	TRBJ2-1	.	.	CSLRGRGNINNEQFF	TGCAGTCTCAGGGGCCGGGGCAATATAAACAATGAGCAGTTCTTC
TRBV25-1	TRBJ2-5	.	TRBD1	CARTGIDDPQETQYF	TGTGCTCGGACAGGGATCGACGATCCACAAGAGACCCAGTACTTC
TRBV4-3	TRBJ2-3	.	.	CASSQDPSGPDTQYF	TGCGCCAGCAGCCAGGACCCTAGTGGGCCAGATACGCAGTATTTT
TRBV12-3/TRBV12-4	TRBJ1-4	.	.	CASSPTSPRKLFF	TGTGCCAGCAGCCCTACTTCGCCCCGAAAACTGTTTTTT
TRBV6-5	TRBJ2-3	few	TRBD2	CASSYVERGAIGTQYF	TGTGCCAGCAGTTACGTGGAGCGGGGGGCGATCGGTACGCAGTATTTT
TRBV10-3	TRBJ2-5	few	.	CAISSTGGTQYF	TGTGCCATCAGTTCTACCGGGGGGACCCAGTACTTC
TRBV20-1	TRBJ1-1	.	TRBD1	CSAGNRGWEAFF	TGCAGTGCTGGGAACAGGGGTTGGGAAGCTTTCTTT
TRBV4-3	TRBJ1-2	.	.	CASSNRVLWGYTF	TGCGCCAGCAGCAACAGGGTCCTGTGGGGCTACACCTTC
TRBV5-1	TRBJ1-2	.	.	CASSSRGAYYGYTF	TGCGCCAGCAGCTCCCGAGGGGCCTACTATGGCTACACCTTC
TRBV15	TRBJ2-1	.	TRBD1	CATSQGDSSYNEQFF	TGTGCCACCAGTCAGGGGGACAGCTCCTACAATGAGCAGTTCTTC
TRBV7-9	TRBJ2-7	.	TRBD2	CASSQLSGGGEQYF	TGTGCCAGCAGCCAACTAAGCGGGGGTGGCGAGCAGTACTTC
TRBV7-2	TRBJ2-1	.	.	CASSPARNYNEQFF	TGTGCCAGCAGCCCAGCTCGGAATTACAATGAGCAGTTCTTC
TRBV27	TRBJ2-5	.	.	CASSYSSAGETQYF	TGTGCCAGCAGTTACTCCTCGGCTGGTGAGACCCAGTACTTC
TRBV28	TRBJ1-4	.	TRBD1	CASSQETGGREKLFF	TGTGCCAGCAGCCAAGAGACAGGGGGTCGCGAAAAACTGTTTTTT
TRBV5-1	TRBJ1-6	.	.	CASSPEGLNSPLHF	TGCGCCAGCAGCCCGGAAGGGCTCAATTCACCCCTCCACTTT
TRBV7-3	TRBJ2-1	.	TRBD2	CASSFLGTSGYNEQFF	TGTGCCAGCAGCTTCCTCGGAACTAGCGGATACAATGAGCAGTTCTTC
TRBV7-9	TRBJ2-5	few	.	CASKDKGQPQETQYF	TGTGCCAGCAAGGATAAAGGGCAGCCCCAAGAGACCCAGTACTTC
TRBV7-3	TRBJ2-3	.	.	CASSLEGPRGTGTQYF	TGTGCCAGCAGCTTAGAAGGGCCGCGGGGCACAGGTACGCAGTATTTT
TRBV12-3/TRBV12-4	TRBJ2-3	once	.	CASSINRAGTDTQYF	TGTGCCAGCAGTATCAACAGGGCGGGCACAGATACGCAGTATTTT
TRBV30	TRBJ2-7	.	.	CAWSERAYEQYF	TGTGCCTGGAGTGAGAGAGCCTACGAGCAGTACTTC
TRBV4-3	TRBJ2-5	.	TRBD2	CASSQDPRTSGGEETQYF	TGCGCCAGCAGCCAAGATCCTCGGACTAGCGGTGGGGAAGAGACCCAGTACTTC
TRBV10-2	TRBJ2-7	.	TRBD1	CASNPGTGAYYEQYF	TGCGCCAGCAATCCCGGGACAGGGGCTTACTACGAGCAGTACTTC
TRBV6-6	TRBJ2-7	few	.	CASNPGTPYEQYF	TGTGCCAGCAATCCCGGGACCCCCTACGAGCAGTACTTC
TRBV2	TRBJ1-2	once	.	CASSTVGWDYGYTF	TGTGCCAGCAGTACAGTAGGATGGGATTATGGCTACACCTTC
TRBV12-3/TRBV12-4	TRBJ1-5	.	.	CASRGPSRPQHF	TGTGCCAGCCGGGGCCCGTCTCGTCCCCAGCATTTT
TRBV12-3/TRBV12-4	TRBJ2-5	.	.	CASRRGRETQYF	TGTGCCAGCAGACGGGGGAGAGAGACCCAGTACTTC
TRBV7-9	TRBJ2-1	.	.	CASSRGVDNEQFF	TGTGCCAGCAGCCGAGGGGTGGACAATGAGCAGTTCTTC
TRBV27	TRBJ2-7	.	.	CASLPPGGVSEQYF	TGTGCCAGCCTACCCCCAGGAGGTGTTAGCGAGCAGTACTTC